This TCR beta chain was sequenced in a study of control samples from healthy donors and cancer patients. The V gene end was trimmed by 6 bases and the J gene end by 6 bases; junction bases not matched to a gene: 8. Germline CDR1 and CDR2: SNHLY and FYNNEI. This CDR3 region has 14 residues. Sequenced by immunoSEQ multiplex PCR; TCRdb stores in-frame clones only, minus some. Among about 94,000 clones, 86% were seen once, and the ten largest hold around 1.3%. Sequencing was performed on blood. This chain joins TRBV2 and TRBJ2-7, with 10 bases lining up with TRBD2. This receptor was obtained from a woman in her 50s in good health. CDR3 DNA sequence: TGTGCCAGCAGCCCCCTAGCGGGAGTCGCCGAGCAGTACTTC. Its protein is CASSPLAGVAEQYF.